Sequencing of this TCR beta chain was carried out in a study of CD8 T cells in ankylosing spondylitis. Study-wide results and limits: What appeared characteristic of ankylosing spondylitis blood was a TCR beta motif of several highly homologous variants.

There are a few counts of this clonotype. The antigen is undetermined. MiXCR, applied by TCRdb to the 5' RACE reads, yields one record per CDR3 protein. This table has 450,000 to 550,000 distinct CDR3 sequences, about 5% appearing once. The CDR3 length is 15 residues. Germline values: CDR1 DFQATT, CDR2 SNEGSKA (reference sequence). The V gene lost 2 bases and the J gene lost 2 bases, with 14 bases spanning the gap. The chain joins TRBV20-1 to TRBJ2-3; D remains unclear. Source material: blood, either unsorted or a sorted T cell fraction (not recorded which). This sequence originates from a male donor with ankylosing spondylitis. For the CDR3, the DNA is TGCAGTGCTAGAATCCCCCTGGGCCTCACAGATACGCAGTATTTT. This sequence encodes CSARIPLGLTDTQYF.